A single sample is the source of the 23 T cell receptor beta chains below, sequenced in a study of blood T cell repertoires in COVID-19. The table came from immunoSEQ multiplex PCR; TCRdb's copy has only in-frame clones and leaves some out. The repertoire holds 80,000 or so clones, with around 83% as singletons. Sequencing was done on a sample of peripheral blood. Every receptor here comes from a man aged 60 to 69 with COVID-19, enrolled during active disease.

V and J are TRBV5-1 and TRBJ2-1; 8 nucleotides align to TRBD2. The CDR3 extends over 15 amino acids. V lost 7 bases and J lost 0; bases outside the gene matches: 6. Germline CDR1 is SGHRS and CDR2 is YFSETQ. The CDR3 sequence: CASSGGGSSYNEQFF. In DNA form, the CDR3 reads TGCGCCAGCTCGGGAGGGGGGAGCTCCTACAATGAGCAGTTCTTC.

V and J are TRBV2 and TRBJ1-1; D not resolved. This CDR3 comprises 15 residues. The germline CDR1 and CDR2 sequences are SNHLY and FYNNEI. Trimming left V 4 bases short and J 1 base short, with 13 bases between. The CDR3 DNA follows: TGTGCCAGCAGTGCCCCTCCGCCGCGGAACACTGAAGCTTTCTTT. This sequence encodes CASSAPPPRNTEAFF.

This clone was picked up one time. The chain is built from TRBV3-1 (or the pseudogene TRBV3-2) and TRBJ2-7; TRBD2 might be the D (5 bases). The CDR3 has 14 residues. Germline CDR1 LGHDT, CDR2 YNNKEL (reference sequence). V was pared by 1 base and J by 3 bases, with 10 bases between. The DNA for the CDR3 is TGTGCCAGCAGCCAAGGATTGACTAACTACGAGCAGTACTTC. Its protein product is CASSQGLTNYEQYF.

The chain has TRBV3-1 (or the pseudogene TRBV3-2) and TRBJ2-1; 10 positions match TRBD1. In germline, CDR1 is LGHDT, CDR2 YNNKEL (reference sequence). The V gene end was trimmed by 6 bases and the J gene end by 4 bases; junction bases not matched to a gene: 21. The length of the CDR3 is 20 residues. CDR3 DNA: TGTGCCAGCAGACCCCGTTTCGACAGGGGGCGGGGCGGGAGGTACAATGAGCAGTTCTTC. It encodes CASRPRFDRGRGGRYNEQFF.

V gene TRBV2 combines with J gene TRBJ1-5, with D possibly matching TRBD1 (5 bases). CDR3 length: 14 residues. Germline V CDR1 and CDR2: SNHLY, FYNNEI. V lost 3 bases to trimming and J lost 6 bases, with 12 bases between them. CDR3 protein: CASSDTAGFQPQHF. CDR3 DNA sequence: TGTGCCAGCAGTGACACGGCAGGGTTTCAGCCCCAGCATTTT.

The rearrangement joins TRBV3-1 (or the pseudogene TRBV3-2) to TRBJ2-2; D perhaps matches TRBD2 (6 bases). The CDR3 has 16 amino acids. Trimming cost V 3 bases and J 1 base, with 12 bases left between them. Per the germline V gene, CDR1 is LGHDT and CDR2 is YNNKEL (reference sequence). CDR3: CASSQGLGENTGELFF. The CDR3 region has the DNA TGTGCCAGCAGCCAGGGACTCGGGGAGAACACCGGGGAGCTGTTTTTT.

The V call is TRBV24-1, the J call TRBJ1-4; the D is unclear. Germline V CDR1 and CDR2: KGHDR, SFDVKD. V lost 6 bases and J 5 bases, leaving 9 bases between the germline ends. There are 13 residues in the CDR3. The CDR3 bases are TGTGCCACCAGTCGAAGCAAGAATGAAAAACTGTTTTTT. Protein: CATSRSKNEKLFF.

This clone showed up just once. The CDR3: CASSLGTSVYGYTF. CDR3 in DNA: TGTGCCAGCAGTTTAGGGACTTCCGTCTATGGCTACACCTTC. This chain connects TRBV28 to TRBJ1-2; TRBD1 might be the D (5 bases). The CDR3 totals 14 residues. CDR1 and CDR2 (germline): MDHEN, SYDVKM. V was trimmed by 2 bases and J by 4 bases, leaving 11 bases between them.

This clone was seen just once. DNA for the CDR3: TGTGCCAGCAGTGAGACCGGACAGGGCAAAGGCTACACCTTC. Amino acid sequence: CASSETGQGKGYTF. The chain combines TRBV6-1 with TRBJ1-2, with 8 bases aligning to TRBD1. V was pared by 3 bases and J by 8 bases, with 8 bases of the junction left unmatched. CDR3 size: 14 residues. Germline values: CDR1 MNHNS, CDR2 SASEGT.

This CDR3 reads CATSRVRTGIQPQHF. DNA for the CDR3: TGTGCCACCAGCAGAGTAAGGACGGGAATACAGCCCCAGCATTTT. The chain is built from TRBV15 and TRBJ1-5; no clear D. The CDR3 is 15 residues long. Per germline, CDR1 LNHNV and CDR2 YYDKDF (reference sequence). The V gene lost 1 base and the J gene lost 7 bases, with 14 bases spanning the gap.

In nucleotides, the CDR3 is TGTGCCAGCAGCCAAGATACAGGGGGCCACAATGAGCAGTTCTTC. This translates into CASSQDTGGHNEQFF. The chain joins TRBV3-1 (or the pseudogene TRBV3-2) to TRBJ2-1, with TRBD1 matching 9 bases. V dropped 0 bases and J dropped 5; count of bases not matched to a gene: 2. Looked up from germline, CDR1 is LGHDT and CDR2 is YNNKEL (reference sequence). This CDR3 has 15 residues.

J is TRBJ2-1 and V is TRBV2; 7 nucleotides align to TRBD2. The ends lost 6 bases at V and 14 bases at J; junction bases unmatched: 7. This CDR3 is 11 amino acids long. Germline V gene data show CDR1 as SNHLY and CDR2 as FYNNEI. The CDR3 DNA reads as TGTGCCAGCAGGGGGGAGGGTTCGGAGTTCTTC. It yields the protein CASRGEGSEFF.

The chain is built from TRBV7-9 and TRBJ2-3; D might be TRBD1 (6 bases). The CDR3 is made up of 15 amino acids. Trimming removed 5 bases from V and 2 bases from J, with 14 bases in between. CDR1 is SEHNR, CDR2 FQNEAQ, per germline (reference sequence). The CDR3 protein is CASSRTAGDTDTQYF. In DNA, the CDR3 is TGTGCCAGCAGCCGGACAGCCGGGGACACAGATACGCAGTATTTT.

Here the CDR3 DNA reads TGCGCCAGCGGATTAGGACAGGAGAACACTGAAGCTTTCTTT. This sequence encodes CASGLGQENTEAFF. The rearrangement links TRBV5-1 to TRBJ1-1; TRBD1 matches at 7 bases. V trimming: 7 bases; J trimming: 1 base; junction bases outside the gene matches: 7. This CDR3 is 14 amino acids long. Germline V gene sequence: CDR1 SGHRS, CDR2 YFSETQ.

The chain couples TRBV5-5 to TRBJ2-5; 7 nucleotides match TRBD1. Germline V lookup: CDR1 SGHKS, CDR2 YYEKEE (reference sequence). CDR3 length: 17 amino acids. V was pared by 1 base and J by 5 bases, with 14 bases of the junction left unmatched. CDR3 bases: TGTGCCAGCAGCTTGTTCTCTTCGACAGGGTTCGTCGAGACCCAGTACTTC. Its translation is CASSLFSSTGFVETQYF.

The gene calls are TRBV7-2 and TRBJ2-3, with 9 bases matching TRBD2. The trim removed 2 bases at V and 2 bases at J, leaving 2 bases unmatched. Germline values: CDR1 SGHTA, CDR2 FQGNSA. The CDR3 is 15 amino acids. The CDR3 DNA reads as TGTGCCAGCAGCTTATTAGCGGGGGACACAGATACGCAGTATTTT. This encodes CASSLLAGDTDTQYF.

Only a few counts were recorded for this clone. The chain carries TRBV7-2 and TRBJ1-5, with 8 bases that match TRBD1. Germline CDR1 reads SGHTA; CDR2 reads FQGNSA. V was pared by 5 bases and J by 4 bases, with 4 bases of the junction left unmatched. The CDR3 contains 14 residues. CDR3 sequence (DNA): TGTGCCAGCAGCAAAAACAGGGGGAATCAGCCCCAGCATTTT. Its translation: CASSKNRGNQPQHF.

V is TRBV28 and J is TRBJ2-2; 7 nucleotides line up with TRBD1. Germline V gives CDR1 MDHEN, CDR2 SYDVKM. The CDR3 consists of 14 residues. V lost 8 bases and J lost 2; bases outside the gene matches: 5. CDR3 in DNA: TGTGCCAGCGAATCAGGGGGAAACACCGGGGAGCTGTTTTTT. This codes for CASESGGNTGELFF.

This sequence joins TRBV5-1 and TRBJ2-7; D might be TRBD2 (6 bases). The germline V gene encodes CDR1 SGHRS and CDR2 YFSETQ. The CDR3 length is 13 residues. V was pared by 7 bases and J by 6 bases, with 17 bases between. CDR3 amino acids: CASARGEYGEQYF. For the CDR3, the DNA is TGCGCCAGCGCGCGGGGTGAATATGGCGAGCAGTACTTC.

The V call is TRBV9, the J call TRBJ1-2; possible D gene TRBD1, 5 bases. The CDR3 consists of 15 residues. CDR1 and CDR2 from the germline V gene are SGDLS and YYNGEE. Trimming left V 4 bases short and J 6 bases short, with 19 bases between. For the CDR3, the DNA is TGTGCCAGCAGCTCTGGGGGACTGCCATACAATGGCTACACCTTC. It specifies CASSSGGLPYNGYTF.

This rearrangement joins TRBV11-3 to TRBJ2-3, with TRBD2 identical over 12 bases. The germline V gene has CDR1 SGHNT and CDR2 YENEEA. This CDR3 comprises 16 residues. J gave up 5 bases and V 1 base, and 4 bases lay outside the gene matches. CDR3 loop: CASSLGLAGEIDTQYF. CDR3 coding DNA: TGTGCCAGCAGCTTAGGACTAGCGGGGGAAATAGATACGCAGTATTTT.

This clone was counted once. The V and J genes are TRBV12-5 and TRBJ2-2; possible D gene TRBD1, 6 bases. Looked up from germline, CDR1 is LGHNT and CDR2 is FRNRAP. Trimming shortened V by 3 bases and J by 7 bases, and 9 bases separated the two germline ends. The CDR3 runs to 13 residues. This CDR3 reads CASGFGGDGELFF. The CDR3 DNA is TGTGCTAGTGGTTTTGGGGGCGACGGGGAGCTGTTTTTT.

This chain joins TRBV2 and TRBJ1-3; weak D call: TRBD1 (5 bases). CDR1 is SNHLY, CDR2 FYNNEI, per germline. V lost 6 bases and J lost 2, with 14 bases in between. CDR3 length: 15 residues. CDR3 in DNA: TGTGCCAGCAGGCGCAGGGAAAACCCTGGAAACACCATATATTTT. Translating it yields CASRRRENPGNTIYF.